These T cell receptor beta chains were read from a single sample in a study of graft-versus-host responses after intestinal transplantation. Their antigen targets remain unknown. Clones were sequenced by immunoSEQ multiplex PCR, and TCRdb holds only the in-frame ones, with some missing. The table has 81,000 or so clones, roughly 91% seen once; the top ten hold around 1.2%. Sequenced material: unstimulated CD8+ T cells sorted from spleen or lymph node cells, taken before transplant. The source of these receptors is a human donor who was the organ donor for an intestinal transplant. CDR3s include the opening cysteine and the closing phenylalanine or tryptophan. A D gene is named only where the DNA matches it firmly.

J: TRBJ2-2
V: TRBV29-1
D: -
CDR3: CSVGSENTGELFF
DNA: TGCAGCGTTGGGAGTGAGAACACCGGGGAGCTGTTTTTT

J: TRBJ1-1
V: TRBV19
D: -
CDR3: CASSKYRISNTEAFF
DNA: TGTGCCAGTAGTAAGTACAGAATTTCGAACACTGAAGCTTTCTTT

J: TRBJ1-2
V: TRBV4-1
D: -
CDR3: CASSQEHPRVGYGYTF
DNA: TGCGCCAGCAGCCAAGAGCATCCCAGGGTAGGCTATGGCTACACCTTC

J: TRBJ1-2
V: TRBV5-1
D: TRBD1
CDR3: CASGIHRDRYGYTF
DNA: TGCGCCAGCGGAATTCACCGGGACAGGTATGGCTACACCTTC

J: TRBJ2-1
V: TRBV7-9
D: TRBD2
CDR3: CASSLAFGGGGTHNEQFF
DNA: TGTGCCAGCAGCTTAGCGTTCGGTGGCGGGGGGACTCACAATGAGCAGTTCTTC

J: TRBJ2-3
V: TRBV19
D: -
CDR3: CASLGHTDTQYF
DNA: TGTGCCAGCTTAGGACACACAGATACGCAGTATTTT

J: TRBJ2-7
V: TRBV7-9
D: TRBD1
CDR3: CASSLGLGGGKSSYEQYF
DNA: TGTGCCAGCAGCTTGGGTCTAGGGGGCGGCAAAAGCTCCTACGAGCAGTACTTC

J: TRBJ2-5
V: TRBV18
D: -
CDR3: CASSPPGRLQTQYF
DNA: TGTGCCAGCTCACCACCAGGCAGGTTGCAGACCCAGTACTTC

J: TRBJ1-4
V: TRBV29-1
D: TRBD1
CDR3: CSPEGLTRTGGVEKLFF
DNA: TGCAGCCCCGAAGGGCTTACCAGGACAGGGGGCGTGGAAAAACTGTTTTTT

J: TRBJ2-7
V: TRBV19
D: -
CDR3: CASSIPGNEQYF
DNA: TGTGCCAGTAGTATTCCGGGGAACGAGCAGTACTTC